This T cell receptor beta chain was found in a study of shared clonotypes between healthy human individuals. V was cut by 0 bases and J by 9 bases, with 12 bases left in between. CDR1 and CDR2 from the germline V gene are GTSNPN and SVGIG (reference sequence). This CDR3 is 13 amino acids long. Assay execution proceeded at the deep level. The assay was immunoSEQ multiplex PCR, and TCRdb's table has in-frame clones only and misses some. The sample shows about 92,000 clones, less than 60% of them seen only once. All donors qualified as healthy HIV-negative adults and had experienced no recent acute infections or vaccinations.

The chain uses TRBV30 and TRBJ2-1; perhaps D is TRBD1 or TRBD2 (5 bases each). This receptor was obtained from a woman in her 40s in good health. Some clones in this sample may be carry-over from other donors' samples. The source material was PBMCs. The CDR3 here is CAWSVRGVGEQFF. The CDR3 nucleotides are TGTGCCTGGAGTGTAAGAGGGGTGGGTGAGCAGTTCTTC.